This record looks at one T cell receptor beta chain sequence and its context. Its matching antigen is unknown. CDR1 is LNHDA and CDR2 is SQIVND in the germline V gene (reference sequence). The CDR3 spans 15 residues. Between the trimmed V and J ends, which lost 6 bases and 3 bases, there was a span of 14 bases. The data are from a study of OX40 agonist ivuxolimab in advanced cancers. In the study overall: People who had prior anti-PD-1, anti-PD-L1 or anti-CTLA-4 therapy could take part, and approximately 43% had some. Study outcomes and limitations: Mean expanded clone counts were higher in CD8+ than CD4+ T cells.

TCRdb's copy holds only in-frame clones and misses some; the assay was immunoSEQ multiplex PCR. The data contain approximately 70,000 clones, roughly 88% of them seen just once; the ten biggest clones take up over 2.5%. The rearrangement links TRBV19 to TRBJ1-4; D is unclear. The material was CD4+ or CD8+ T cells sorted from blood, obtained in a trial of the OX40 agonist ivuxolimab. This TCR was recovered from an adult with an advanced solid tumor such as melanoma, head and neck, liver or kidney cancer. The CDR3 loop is CASRPRAEPNEKLFF. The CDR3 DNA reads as TGTGCCAGTAGACCCCGGGCCGAACCTAATGAAAAACTGTTTTTT.